These 29 T cell receptor beta chains share one sample of origin, sequenced in a study of cytomegalovirus exposure and HLA in healthy donors. Only in-frame clones appear in the TCRdb table, and some are missing; sequencing was by immunoSEQ multiplex PCR. The table includes some 190,000 clones, approximately 86% detected once. Sequenced sample: PBMCs. All receptors derive from a man in his thirties or forties in good health and CMV-seropositive.

This rearrangement joins TRBV2 to TRBJ1-1; 9 positions agree with TRBD1. The V and J ends lost 6 bases and 4 bases, in that order; junction bases with no gene match: 15. Germline CDR1 reads SNHLY; CDR2 reads FYNNEI. CDR3 length: 17 residues. DNA of the CDR3: TGTGCCAGCAGGCCCGGGACAGGGTCCCTTTTGGGCACTGAAGCTTTCTTT. Its translation is CASRPGTGSLLGTEAFF.

The chain links TRBV7-2 to TRBJ2-3; 8 nucleotides line up with TRBD2. From germline, CDR1 is SGHTA and CDR2 FQGNSA. CDR3 length: 15 amino acids. V gave up 6 bases and J gave up 6 bases; unmatched junction bases: 11. CDR3 sequence (DNA): TGTGCCAGCAGACAGGTCGCGGGAGGAGGGGATACGCAGTATTTT. This encodes CASRQVAGGGDTQYF. Full variable domain (missing parts from reference TRBV7-2 and TRBJ2-3): GAGVSQSPSNKVTEKGKDVELRCDPISGHTALYWYRQSLGQGLEFLIYFQGNSAPDKSGLPSDRFSAERTGGSVSTLTIQRTQQEDSAVYLCASRQVAGGGDTQYFGPGTRLTVL.

The chain recombines TRBV7-2 with TRBJ2-3, with D perhaps TRBD1 or TRBD2 (5 bases each). This CDR3 is 15 amino acids long. Germline CDR1 reads SGHTA; CDR2 reads FQGNSA. V was clipped by 2 bases and J by 0 bases, with 9 bases between them. The CDR3 sequence: CASSLLEGSTDTQYF. The DNA of the CDR3 is TGTGCCAGCAGCTTACTCGAGGGGAGCACAGATACGCAGTATTTT.

This chain joins TRBV7-6 and TRBJ1-1, with TRBD1 as a possible D gene (6 bases). The CDR3 contains 16 residues. V was pared by 7 bases and J by 2 bases, with 20 bases between. Per the germline V gene, CDR1 is SGHVS and CDR2 is FNYEAQ. CDR3 bases: TGTGCCAGCACCTCCGAGGGGGGCTGGCCAAACACTGAAGCTTTCTTT. This gives the protein CASTSEGGWPNTEAFF.

The V and J genes are TRBV5-1 and TRBJ1-1, with D tentatively TRBD1 (6 bases). The V gene lost 6 bases and the J gene lost 2 bases, with 14 bases spanning the gap. Germline-derived CDR1 and CDR2 are SGHRS and YFSETQ. This CDR3 contains 14 residues. As DNA, the CDR3 is TGCGCCAGCAACCCCGGGACACCAAACACTGAAGCTTTCTTT. It yields the protein CASNPGTPNTEAFF.

The chain couples TRBV6-1 to TRBJ2-1; 7 nucleotides align to TRBD2. J was trimmed by 9 bases and V by 2 bases; bases with no gene match: 4. The CDR3 loop spans 13 amino acids. CDR1 is MNHNS and CDR2 is SASEGT in the germline V gene. CDR3: CASSERGRAEQFF. CDR3 nucleotide sequence: TGTGCCAGCAGTGAACGGGGGAGGGCTGAGCAGTTCTTC.

The chain couples TRBV9 to TRBJ1-5, with TRBD1 identical over 9 bases. The length of the CDR3 is 14 residues. The germline V gene has CDR1 SGDLS and CDR2 YYNGEE. V dropped 4 bases and J dropped 4; count of bases not matched to a gene: 3. The DNA for the CDR3 is TGTGCCAGCAGCTTCGGACAGGGGAATCAGCCCCAGCATTTT. This gives the protein CASSFGQGNQPQHF. The full variable domain, its missing parts supplied by reference TRBV9 and TRBJ1-5, is DSGVTQTPKHLITATGQRVTLRCSPRSGDLSVYWYQQSLDQGLQFLIQYYNGEERAKGNILERFSAQQFPDLHSELNLSSLELGDSALYFCASSFGQGNQPQHFGDGTRLSIL.

This chain uses TRBV27 with TRBJ2-1; the D gene is possibly TRBD1 (5 bases). Deletions cut 0 bases from V and 5 bases from J, with 17 bases between. From germline, CDR1 is MNHEY and CDR2 SMNVEV (reference sequence). The CDR3 has 17 residues. CDR3 coding DNA: TGTGCCAGCAGTTTATCGGTTAACAGGCCCCTAAACAATGAGCAGTTCTTC. Residues: CASSLSVNRPLNNEQFF.

V and J are TRBV5-8 and TRBJ2-7; weak D call: TRBD2 (5 bases). V dropped 2 bases and J dropped 3 bases, with 12 bases sitting between them. The CDR3 consists of 14 residues. Germline V gene sequence: CDR1 SGHTS, CDR2 YDEGEE. CDR3 sequence: CASSLRLAGYEQYF. The CDR3 DNA is TGTGCCAGCAGCTTACGTCTAGCAGGCTACGAGCAGTACTTC. The complete variable domain, with remaining parts taken from reference TRBV5-8 and TRBJ2-7, reads EAGVTQSPTHLIKTRGQQATLRCSPISGHTSVYWYQQALGLGLQFLLWYDEGEERNRGNFPPRFSGRQFPNYSSELNVNALELEDSALYLCASSLRLAGYEQYFGPGTRLTVT.

The chain has TRBV5-1 and TRBJ1-2, with D perhaps TRBD1 (6 bases). The CDR3 sequence is 15 residues long. The germline V and J ends were trimmed by 1 base and 0 bases, with 10 bases remaining between them. The V gene's germline CDR1 is SGHRS and CDR2 YFSETQ. CDR3 amino acids: CASSLSGASNYGYTF. The DNA of the CDR3 is TGCGCCAGCAGCTTGTCGGGGGCCTCTAACTATGGCTACACCTTC.

The V gene is TRBV5-1, the J gene TRBJ1-1; tentatively, D is TRBD1 (6 bases). Germline V gives CDR1 SGHRS, CDR2 YFSETQ. The V and J ends lost 5 bases and 1 base respectively, with 15 bases between them. CDR3 length equals 15 residues. CDR3 nucleotide sequence: TGCGCCAGCAGTTACTCGGGGGCCGCGAACACTGAAGCTTTCTTT. Its protein is CASSYSGAANTEAFF.

This clone has more than one count but fewer than ten. The chain carries TRBV5-1 and TRBJ2-7, with a tentative D call TRBD1 (6 bases). Germline values: CDR1 SGHRS, CDR2 YFSETQ. The CDR3 contains 13 residues. Trimming removed 3 bases from V and 3 bases from J, with 10 bases in between. In DNA form, the CDR3 reads TGCGCCAGCAGCTGGACAGCCGACTACGAGCAGTACTTC. Amino acid sequence: CASSWTADYEQYF.

The V gene is TRBV7-2, the J gene TRBJ2-1; 9 bases line up with TRBD2. J gave up 7 bases and V 1 base, and 5 bases lay outside the gene matches. Germline loops: CDR1 SGHTA, CDR2 FQGNSA. The CDR3 is 15 amino acids. The CDR3 reads CASSLGLAGKNEQFF. In nucleotides, the CDR3 is TGTGCCAGCAGCTTAGGGCTAGCGGGAAAGAATGAGCAGTTCTTC.

The CDR3 bases are TGTGCCAGCAGCTTTGCTTTGGGGTCCCTTGGGGAGCAGTACTTC. It is translated as CASSFALGSLGEQYF. The chain is built from TRBV7-2 and TRBJ2-7; D unresolved. CDR3 length: 15 amino acids. Trimming stripped 3 bases from V and 7 bases from J, with 19 bases between. Germline values: CDR1 SGHTA, CDR2 FQGNSA.

This clone was recorded only once. The chain carries TRBV5-1 and TRBJ2-2; 7 bases align to TRBD2. V gave up 0 bases and J gave up 3 bases; unmatched junction bases: 5. The germline CDR1 and CDR2 sequences are SGHRS and YFSETQ. The CDR3 contains 16 residues. CDR3 amino acids: CASSLDQGGYTGELFF. Here the CDR3 DNA reads TGCGCCAGCAGCTTGGATCAGGGAGGGTACACCGGGGAGCTGTTTTTT.

The chain is built from TRBV2 and TRBJ2-5; TRBD1 might be the D (7 bases). This CDR3 has 14 amino acids. CDR1 and CDR2 (germline): SNHLY, FYNNEI. The V end lost 11 bases, the J end lost 0 bases, and 16 bases lay between the germline ends. CDR3 sequence (DNA): TGTGCCCATTGGGGACAGCGGGACCAAGAGACCCAGTACTTC. Translation: CAHWGQRDQETQYF. Full variable domain (outside the CDR3, taken from reference TRBV2 and TRBJ2-5): EPEVTQTPSHQVTQMGQEVILRCVPISNHLYFYWYRQILGQKVEFLVSFYNNEISEKSEIFDDQFSVERPDGSNFTLKIRSTKLEDSAMYFCAHWGQRDQETQYFGPGTRLLVL.

This sequence joins TRBV29-1 and TRBJ2-3; TRBD2 matches at 9 bases. Unmatched junction bases numbered 9, after V lost 4 bases and J lost 10 bases. The CDR3 has 13 residues. Per the germline V gene, CDR1 is SQVTM and CDR2 is ANQGSEA. The CDR3: CSVAKSRLAAQYF. The CDR3 DNA reads as TGCAGCGTTGCAAAGTCCAGACTAGCGGCGCAGTATTTT.

The gene calls are TRBV29-1 and TRBJ2-7, with 8 bases that match TRBD1. The CDR3 is made up of 12 amino acids. Losses at the gene ends were 6 bases for V and 3 bases for J; bases not matched to a gene: 4. Germline V gene sequence: CDR1 SQVTM, CDR2 ANQGSEA. CDR3 sequence reads: CSVRTGSYEQYF. Here the CDR3 DNA reads TGCAGCGTGCGGACAGGGAGCTACGAGCAGTACTTC.

On this clone: This CDR3 is also generated by other DNA sequences in the sample. The chain couples TRBV6-5 to TRBJ2-7; possible D gene TRBD1, 6 bases. V was clipped by 2 bases and J by 4 bases, with 12 bases between them. CDR3 size: 14 residues. Germline V gene lookup returns CDR1 MNHEY and CDR2 SVGAGI. The CDR3: CASSYGRGSYEQYF. The CDR3, as DNA: TGTGCCAGCAGTTACGGCAGGGGAAGTTACGAGCAGTACTTC.

The chain uses TRBV6-5 and TRBJ2-1; the D gene could be TRBD1 or TRBD2 (5 bases each). This CDR3 is 13 amino acids long. Trimming stripped 2 bases from V and 9 bases from J, with 11 bases between. Germline loops: CDR1 MNHEY, CDR2 SVGAGI. CDR3 nucleotide sequence: TGTGCCAGCAGTTACAGCCCTGGGGGTGAGCAGTTCTTC. It is translated as CASSYSPGGEQFF.

The rearrangement uses TRBV7-8 and TRBJ1-2, with TRBD1 as a possible D gene (5 bases). This CDR3 has 12 residues. Germline-derived CDR1 and CDR2 are SGHVS and FQNEAQ. V lost 2 bases to trimming and J lost 7 bases, with 8 bases between them. CDR3 DNA sequence: TGTGCCAGCAGCTTATTGGGGGTTGGCTACACCTTC. Translation: CASSLLGVGYTF.

The chain has TRBV19 and TRBJ1-1; no clear D gene. The length of the CDR3 is 12 residues. CDR1 and CDR2 (germline): LNHDA, SQIVND (reference sequence). With 10 bases removed from V and 0 bases from J, the gap between germline ends came to 9 bases. The CDR3 region is CAKVRMNTEAFF. The CDR3 region has the DNA TGTGCCAAAGTGAGAATGAACACTGAAGCTTTCTTT.

The chain combines TRBV7-6 with TRBJ1-1; 7 nucleotides line up with TRBD1. In germline, CDR1 is SGHVS, CDR2 FNYEAQ. The CDR3 spans 14 residues. Trimming removed 4 bases from V and 5 bases from J; junction bases left unmatched: 7. In DNA form, the CDR3 reads TGTGCCAGCAGCTCACAGGGGTCGGGGACTGAAGCTTTCTTT. Translating gives CASSSQGSGTEAFF. The full variable domain, completed using reference TRBV7-6 and TRBJ1-1, is GAGVSQSPRYKVTKRGQDVALRCDPISGHVSLYWYRQALGQGPEFLTYFNYEAQQDKSGLPNDRFSAERPEGSISTLTIQRTEQRDSAMYRCASSSQGSGTEAFFGQGTRLTVV.

This chain joins TRBV30 and TRBJ2-3, with 9 bases aligning to TRBD2. Trimming took 3 bases from V and 6 from J; bases not matched to a gene: 7. The CDR3 is 14 residues long. Per the germline V gene, CDR1 is GTSNPN and CDR2 is SVGIG (reference sequence). DNA for the CDR3: TGTGCCTGGAGAGCGGGGGGTTCCTGGGATACGCAGTATTTT. Protein: CAWRAGGSWDTQYF.

This chain uses TRBV5-6 with TRBJ1-1; no clear D. Trimming cost V 1 base and J 7 bases, with 14 bases left between them. The CDR3 loop spans 14 amino acids. From germline, CDR1 is SGHDT and CDR2 YYEEEE. The CDR3, as DNA: TGTGCCAGCAGCTTGATCAGGTCCCAAGGTGAAGCTTTCTTT. Residues: CASSLIRSQGEAFF.

The rearrangement uses TRBV6-5 and TRBJ1-2; TRBD1 might be the D (6 bases). The CDR3 is made up of 13 amino acids. In germline, CDR1 is MNHEY, CDR2 SVGAGI. Trimming stripped 8 bases from V and 7 bases from J, with 17 bases between. The CDR3 region is CASRVRGARGYTF. In nucleotides, the CDR3 is TGTGCCAGCCGTGTTAGGGGGGCCCGTGGCTACACCTTC.

The chain joins TRBV19 to TRBJ2-1; 7 bases fit TRBD1. CDR1 and CDR2 (germline): LNHDA, SQIVND (reference sequence). With V trimmed by 9 bases and J by 4 bases, 3 bases remained unmatched. The CDR3 spans 12 residues. The CDR3 here is CASRGSYNEQFF. In DNA form, the CDR3 reads TGTGCCAGCAGGGGGTCTTACAATGAGCAGTTCTTC.

This clone was counted a single time. This sequence joins TRBV7-2 and TRBJ1-1; tentative D call: TRBD1 (6 bases). V dropped 3 bases and J dropped 8 bases, with 13 bases sitting between them. The CDR3 is 13 residues long. In germline, CDR1 is SGHTA, CDR2 FQGNSA. DNA for the CDR3: TGTGCCAGCAGCTTCTTACCCAGGGGCGAAGCTTTCTTT. Translating gives CASSFLPRGEAFF.

The CDR3 spells CASSLGDSALYEQYF. DNA for the CDR3: TGTGCCAGCAGCTTAGGGGACAGTGCGTTATACGAGCAGTACTTC. This chain joins TRBV11-3 and TRBJ2-7; 7 bases match TRBD1. The CDR3 consists of 15 residues. The germline V gene encodes CDR1 SGHNT and CDR2 YENEEA. V shed 1 base, J shed 4 bases, and the junction held 7 bases outside the gene matches.